The next 9 T cell receptor beta chains were all read from a single sample in a study of OX40 agonist ivuxolimab in advanced cancers. Sequencing was performed with immunoSEQ multiplex PCR; in TCRdb, only in-frame clones are kept and a portion is missing. The table shows approximately 75,000 clones, with about 73% occurring only once. The sample consisted of CD4+ or CD8+ T cells sorted from blood, taken in a trial of the OX40 agonist ivuxolimab. The receptors here all came from an adult with an advanced solid tumor such as melanoma, head and neck, liver or kidney cancer.

The CDR3 region is CASRAHRGPGNQPQHF. In nucleotides, the CDR3 is TGTGCCAGCAGGGCTCACAGGGGGCCAGGCAATCAGCCCCAGCATTTT. The chain is built from TRBV2 and TRBJ1-5, with TRBD1 identical over 9 bases. Per germline, CDR1 SNHLY and CDR2 FYNNEI. The CDR3 is 16 residues long. V lost 6 bases, J lost 2 bases, and 8 bases stayed unmatched.

The CDR3 sequence: CASSPAGGTGELFF. The CDR3 DNA follows: TGCGCCAGCAGTCCGGCGGGGGGGACCGGGGAGCTGTTTTTT. The rearrangement joins TRBV10-1 to TRBJ2-2; 9 nucleotides agree with TRBD2. Germline CDR1 and CDR2: WNHNN and SYGVQD (reference sequence). The CDR3 is 14 amino acids. The trim removed 5 bases at V and 5 bases at J, leaving 3 bases unmatched.

This chain joins TRBV21-1 and TRBJ1-1; TRBD1, as called in the table, went unchecked against the DNA. TRBV21-1 is an annotated pseudogene. The CDR3 sequence is 16 residues long. The CDR3, as DNA: TGTGCCAGCAGCAAAAAGGACCCCCCAGGGTTCACTGAAGCTTTCTTT. As protein: CASSKKDPPGFTEAFF.

This rearrangement joins TRBV28 to TRBJ1-2; a weak D match, TRBD1 (6 bases). The CDR3 consists of 14 residues. Germline CDR1 and CDR2: MDHEN and SYDVKM. Trimming cost V 5 bases and J 8 bases, with 18 bases left between them. DNA for the CDR3: TGTGCCAGCAGTACAGATTCCGGGGGCCTCGGCTACACCTTC. Protein product: CASSTDSGGLGYTF.

The rearrangement joins TRBV6-1 to TRBJ2-7; D gene ambiguous. This CDR3 is 12 amino acids long. Deletions cut 6 bases from V and 4 bases from J, with 10 bases between. The germline CDR1 and CDR2 sequences are MNHNS and SASEGT. Here the CDR3 reads CASSPGHYEQYF. CDR3 DNA: TGTGCCAGCAGCCCTGGCCATTACGAGCAGTACTTC.

V gene TRBV7-2 combines with J gene TRBJ1-1; D might be TRBD1 (6 bases). CDR3 size: 15 residues. Germline V gene data show CDR1 as SGHTA and CDR2 as FQGNSA. The germline V and J ends were trimmed by 6 bases and 0 bases, with 14 bases remaining between them. The CDR3 DNA is TGTGCCAGCAGTCTCACAGGGAGGGTGAACACTGAAGCTTTCTTT. Its translation is CASSLTGRVNTEAFF.

V and J are TRBV5-1 and TRBJ1-1; D remains ambiguous. The germline gives CDR1 SGHRS, CDR2 YFSETQ. The CDR3 consists of 14 residues. Deletions cut 4 bases from V and 5 bases from J, with 15 bases between. The CDR3 reads CASSQGFWETEAFF. The CDR3 nucleotides read TGCGCCAGCAGCCAAGGGTTTTGGGAAACTGAAGCTTTCTTT. Complete variable domain (other parts from reference TRBV5-1 and TRBJ1-1): KAGVTQTPRYLIKTRGQQVTLSCSPISGHRSVSWYQQTPGQGLQFLFEYFSETQRNKGNFPGRFSGRQFSNSRSEMNVSTLELGDSALYLCASSQGFWETEAFFGQGTRLTVV.

The chain has TRBV19 and TRBJ2-2, with 9 positions matching TRBD2. J lost 9 bases, V lost 1 base, and 3 bases had no gene match. Germline V gene sequence: CDR1 LNHDA, CDR2 SQIVND (reference sequence). The length of the CDR3 is 14 residues. The CDR3 DNA follows: TGTGCCAGTAGTATAGGGCTAGCGGGATGGGAGCTGTTTTTT. This encodes CASSIGLAGWELFF.

This chain links TRBV6-5 with TRBJ1-5, with TRBD1 identical over 8 bases. There are 14 residues in the CDR3. V lost 6 bases, J lost 2 bases, and 3 bases stayed unmatched. Germline V gene sequence: CDR1 MNHEY, CDR2 SVGAGI. The CDR3 protein is CASRATGGNQPQHF. The CDR3 region has the DNA TGTGCCAGCAGGGCGACAGGGGGCAATCAGCCCCAGCATTTT.